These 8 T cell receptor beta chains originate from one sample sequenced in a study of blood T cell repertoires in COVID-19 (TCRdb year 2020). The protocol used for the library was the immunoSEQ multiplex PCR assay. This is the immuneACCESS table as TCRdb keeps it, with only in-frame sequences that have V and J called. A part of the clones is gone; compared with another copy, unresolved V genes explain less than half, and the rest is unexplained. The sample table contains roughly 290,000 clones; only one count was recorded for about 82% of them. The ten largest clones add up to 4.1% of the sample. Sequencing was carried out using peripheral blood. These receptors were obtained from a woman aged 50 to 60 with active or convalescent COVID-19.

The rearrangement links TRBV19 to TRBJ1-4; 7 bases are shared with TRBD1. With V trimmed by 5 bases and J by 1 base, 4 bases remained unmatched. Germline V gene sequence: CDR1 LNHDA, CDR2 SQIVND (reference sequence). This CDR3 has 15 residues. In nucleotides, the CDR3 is TGTGCCAGTAGTCAAAGGGGGCGAACTAATGAAAAACTGTTTTTT. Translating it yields CASSQRGRTNEKLFF. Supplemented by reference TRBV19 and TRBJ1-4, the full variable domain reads DGGITQSPKYLFRKEGQNVTLSCEQNLNHDAMYWYRQDPGQGLRLIYYSQIVNDFQKGDIAEGYSVSREKKESFPLTVTSAQKNPTAFYLCASSQRGRTNEKLFFGSGTQLSVL.

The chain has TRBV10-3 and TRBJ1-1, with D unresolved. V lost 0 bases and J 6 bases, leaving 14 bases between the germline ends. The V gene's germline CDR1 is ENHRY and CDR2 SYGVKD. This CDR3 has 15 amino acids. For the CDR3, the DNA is TGTGCCATCAGTGAGTCTGGGCATCCCACGGCTGAAGCTTTCTTT. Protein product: CAISESGHPTAEAFF.

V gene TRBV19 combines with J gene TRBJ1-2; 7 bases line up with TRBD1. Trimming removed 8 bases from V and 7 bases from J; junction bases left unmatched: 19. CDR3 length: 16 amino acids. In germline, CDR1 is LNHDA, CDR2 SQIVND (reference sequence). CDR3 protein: CASGPGQIPYKGGYTF. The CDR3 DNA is TGTGCCAGTGGACCGGGACAGATCCCTTATAAGGGTGGCTACACCTTC.

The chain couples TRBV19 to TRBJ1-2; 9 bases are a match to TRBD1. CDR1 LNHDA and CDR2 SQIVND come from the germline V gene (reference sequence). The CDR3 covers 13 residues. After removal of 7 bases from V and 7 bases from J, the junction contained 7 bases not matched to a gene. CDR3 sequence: CASTRDRVSGYTF. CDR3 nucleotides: TGTGCCAGTACCAGGGACAGGGTTAGTGGCTACACCTTC.

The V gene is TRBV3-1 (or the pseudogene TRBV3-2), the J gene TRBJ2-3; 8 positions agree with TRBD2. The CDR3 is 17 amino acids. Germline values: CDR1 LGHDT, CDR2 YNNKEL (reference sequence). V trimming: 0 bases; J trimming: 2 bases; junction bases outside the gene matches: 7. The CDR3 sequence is CASSQDLTSGNTDTQYF. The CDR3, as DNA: TGTGCCAGCAGCCAAGATCTTACTAGCGGAAACACAGATACGCAGTATTTT.

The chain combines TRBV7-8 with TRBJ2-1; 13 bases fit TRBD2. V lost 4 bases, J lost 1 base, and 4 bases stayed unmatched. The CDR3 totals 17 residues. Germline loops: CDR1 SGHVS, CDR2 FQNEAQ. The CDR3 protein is CASSSRTSGSSYNEQFF. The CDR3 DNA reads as TGTGCCAGCAGCTCGCGGACTAGCGGGAGTTCCTACAATGAGCAGTTCTTC.

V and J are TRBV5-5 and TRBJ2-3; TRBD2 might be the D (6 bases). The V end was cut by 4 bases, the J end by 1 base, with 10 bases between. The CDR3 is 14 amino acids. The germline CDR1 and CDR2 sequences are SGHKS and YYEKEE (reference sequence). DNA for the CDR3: TGTGCCAGCAGCCTGCGGGGAGGCACAGATACGCAGTATTTT. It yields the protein CASSLRGGTDTQYF.

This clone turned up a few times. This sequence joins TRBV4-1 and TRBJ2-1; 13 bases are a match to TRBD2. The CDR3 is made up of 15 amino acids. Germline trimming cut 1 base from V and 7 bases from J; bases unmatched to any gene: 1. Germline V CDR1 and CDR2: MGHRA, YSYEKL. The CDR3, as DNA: TGCGCCAGCAGCCAAGGGACTAGCGGGAGAAATGAGCAGTTCTTC. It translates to CASSQGTSGRNEQFF.